These T cell receptor beta chains were read from a single sample in a study of response to subunit inactivated influenza vaccine. TCRdb re-called the RT-PCR reads with MiXCR, one entry per CDR3 protein. The table has about 570,000 distinct CDR3 sequences, about an eighth seen once. Sequencing used PBMCs from blood, obtained on the day of vaccination. Receptor source: a middle-aged man who received an inactivated influenza vaccine. The CDR3 runs from the conserved cysteine through the conserved F or W. A D gene is named only where the DNA matches it firmly. Clone sizes are given selectively: once, few, many, or a class where the clone is expanded.

j_call,d_call,v_call,clone_size,cdr3_nt,cdr3_aa
TRBJ1-5,NA,TRBV12-3/TRBV12-4,NA,TGTGCCAGCAGCCCTGGTTACAGGGATGTTCGTCAGCCCCAGCATTTT,CASSPGYRDVRQPQHF
TRBJ2-7,NA,TRBV25-1,few,TGTGCCAGCAGTGGGAAGAGCTGGGTAGACGAGCAGTACTTC,CASSGKSWVDEQYF
TRBJ2-1,TRBD2,TRBV30,few,TGTGCCTGGAGTGCTCCTAGCGGGATAATCTACGGGAAGTTCTTC,CAWSAPSGIIYGKFF
TRBJ2-7,NA,TRBV18,few,TGTGCCAGCTCACCAACGGACAGCCCCCTCGAGCAGTACTTC,CASSPTDSPLEQYF
TRBJ1-2,TRBD1,TRBV5-1,NA,TGCGCCAGCAGCTTGCACCAATGGACAGGGGGCGTCTATGGCTACACCTTC,CASSLHQWTGGVYGYTF
TRBJ1-1,NA,TRBV12-3/TRBV12-4,NA,TGTGCCAGCAGCCGGACGACTGAAGCTTTCTTT,CASSRTTEAFF
TRBJ2-4,NA,TRBV18,few,TGTGCCAGCTCACCAGGGCCCCTTGGAAACATTCAGTACTTC,CASSPGPLGNIQYF
TRBJ2-2,NA,TRBV20-1,few,TGCAGTGCTAGAGCTGGCACAGGGTACACCGGGGAGCTGTTTTTT,CSARAGTGYTGELFF
TRBJ1-1,NA,TRBV5-6,NA,TGTGCCAGCAGCTTGGAACAGGCGAACACTGAAGCTTTCTTT,CASSLEQANTEAFF
TRBJ2-1,TRBD1,TRBV4-3,NA,TGCGCCAGCAGCCAAGAGACAGGGGGGTCCTACAATGAGCAGTTCTTC,CASSQETGGSYNEQFF
TRBJ2-7,NA,TRBV12-3/TRBV12-4,NA,TGTGCCAGCAGCCAGGCCCGGGGGACTGGCGAGCAGTACTTC,CASSQARGTGEQYF
TRBJ2-1,TRBD2,TRBV25-1,few,TGTGCCAGCACCGGGACTAGCGGATCCTACAATGAGCAGTTCTTC,CASTGTSGSYNEQFF
TRBJ2-2,TRBD2,TRBV5-6,few,TGTGCCAGCAGCTTCCGGACTAGTTACACCGGGGAGCTGTTTTTT,CASSFRTSYTGELFF
TRBJ2-7,TRBD1,TRBV6-1,few,TGTGCCAGCAGTGGACAGGGAGTTAACTACGAGCAGTACTTC,CASSGQGVNYEQYF
TRBJ2-3,TRBD1,TRBV11-2,few,TGTGCCAGCAGCTTAAAGGACAGGTCAGATACGCAGTATTTT,CASSLKDRSDTQYF
TRBJ2-7,TRBD1,TRBV19,few,TGTGCCAGTAGTATAGCGGGAGACAGGGGCCCCTACGAGCAGTACTTC,CASSIAGDRGPYEQYF
TRBJ1-1,NA,TRBV10-3,few,TGTGCCATCAGTTCAGTGAACACTGAAGCTTTCTTT,CAISSVNTEAFF
TRBJ2-5,NA,TRBV7-9,few,TGTGCCAGCAGCTTAGGGGGTCTAGCGGAGACCCAGTACTTC,CASSLGGLAETQYF
TRBJ2-3,NA,TRBV12-3/TRBV12-4,few,TGTGCCAGCAGTTTAAGCGAGGCGCAGTATTTT,CASSLSEAQYF
TRBJ2-7,NA,TRBV4-2,many,TGCGCCAGCAGCCAAGATCAAGGCAGCTACGAGCAGTACTTC,CASSQDQGSYEQYF
TRBJ1-1,NA,TRBV5-1,few,TGCGCCAGCAGCCGCAGCCCGAACACTGAAGCTTTCTTT,CASSRSPNTEAFF
TRBJ2-1,TRBD2,TRBV18,NA,TGTGCCAGCTCCGGCCTAACGGCGGGAGGGTACAATGAGCAGTTCTTC,CASSGLTAGGYNEQFF
TRBJ2-6,NA,TRBV10-3,NA,TGTGCCATCAGTGAAGTGAGGGCTGGGGCCAACGTCCTGACTTTC,CAISEVRAGANVLTF
TRBJ2-2,NA,TRBV29-1,NA,TGCAGCGTCCAATCTTTGGGGACCGGGGAGCTGTTTTTT,CSVQSLGTGELFF
TRBJ2-5,TRBD1,TRBV6-1,few,TGTGCCAGCAGTATGGGACAGGCTCAAGAGACCCAGTACTTC,CASSMGQAQETQYF
TRBJ2-7,NA,TRBV5-1,few,TGCGCCAGCAGCTTGACGGGACTGCCCTCCTACGAGCAGTACTTC,CASSLTGLPSYEQYF
TRBJ1-2,NA,TRBV5-1,few,TGCGCCAGCAGCTTGGGAGGGTTCGAAGGCTACACCTTC,CASSLGGFEGYTF
TRBJ2-2,TRBD2,TRBV28,few,TGTGCCAGCAGCCAGACTAGCGGGGGGCACGGCGGGGAGCTGTTTTTT,CASSQTSGGHGGELFF
TRBJ1-4,TRBD1,TRBV4-2,few,TGTGCCAGCAGCCAACAACAGGGGACTAATGAAAAACTGTTTTTT,CASSQQQGTNEKLFF
TRBJ1-1,NA,TRBV12-3/TRBV12-4,many,NA,CASSSSSNWRTSEAFF
TRBJ2-7,NA,TRBV4-2,many,TGTGCCAGCAGCCAGATCGTTCTCTCCGGGACAAGTATCCACGAGCAGTACTTC,CASSQIVLSGTSIHEQYF
TRBJ1-1,TRBD1,TRBV20-1,few,TGCAGTGCCAAAACAGGGGGCGGGAGCACTGAAGCTTTCTTT,CSAKTGGGSTEAFF
TRBJ2-7,TRBD2,TRBV3-1,few,TGTGCCAGCAGCCAAACCGGGACTAGTAAATACGAGCAGTACTTC,CASSQTGTSKYEQYF
TRBJ2-1,NA,TRBV7-4,few,TGTGCCAGCAGCTTATCAGTAGCGGAGGGCGCCCGGTTCGACAATGAGCAGTTCTTC,CASSLSVAEGARFDNEQFF
TRBJ2-3,NA,TRBV5-1,few,TGCGCCAGCCTTCAGGGGGGGCCCACAGATACGCAGTATTTT,CASLQGGPTDTQYF
TRBJ2-7,TRBD1,TRBV20-1,few,TGCAGTGCCCGACAGGGAGCCCTCGGTGAGCAGTACTTC,CSARQGALGEQYF
TRBJ2-7,TRBD1,TRBV29-1,few,TGCAGCGTTAGGGTGGGACAGGGGCCCTACGAGCAGTACTTC,CSVRVGQGPYEQYF
TRBJ2-6,TRBD2,TRBV11-2,few,TGTGCCAGCAGCAATACCCCGGGACTAGCGGGACCCGGGGCCAACGTCCTGACTTTC,CASSNTPGLAGPGANVLTF
TRBJ1-2,TRBD1,TRBV28,few,TGTGCCAGCAGTTTAGGTTCTCGGGACAGGGGGGACTATGGCTACACCTTC,CASSLGSRDRGDYGYTF
TRBJ2-1,NA,TRBV7-8,few,TGTGCCAGCCGGGCCTCCTTCGAGCAGTTCTTC,CASRASFEQFF
TRBJ2-2,NA,TRBV12-3/TRBV12-4,few,TGTGCCAGCAGTTTCGGACAGCCACCTTTGTTTTTT,CASSFGQPPLFF
TRBJ2-3,TRBD2,TRBV12-3/TRBV12-4,few,TGTGCCAGCAGCCTTCCCTTTGCACTAGCGGTTACAGATACGCAGTATTTT,CASSLPFALAVTDTQYF
TRBJ1-2,TRBD1,TRBV10-3,few,TGTGCCATCAGGGGGACGGACAGGGGCTATGGCTACACCTTC,CAIRGTDRGYGYTF